This T cell receptor (beta chain) was profiled in a study of T-cell reconstitution after alpha-beta-depleted transplantation in children. This clonotype appeared a few times. Per the germline V gene, CDR1 is SGHTA and CDR2 is FQGNSA. The CDR3 is made up of 17 amino acids. J was trimmed by 9 bases and V by 5 bases; bases with no gene match: 17. Researchers prepared the TCRbeta library using unique molecular identifiers, the study reports. Using its own MiXCR run on the PCR reads, TCRdb lists one record per CDR3 protein. Of around 380,000 distinct CDR3 sequences detected, 11% appear once; the ten largest clones hold over 4.5%.

The receptor was isolated from a human donor who donated a stem cell graft to a child with acute myeloid leukemia. This chain joins TRBV7-2 and TRBJ2-1, with 9 nucleotides matching TRBD2. The sample here was PBMCs from the stem cell graft donor, taken from the stem cell graft. The DNA of the CDR3 is TGTGCCAGCAGCATAGTGGCGGGGGGGCCTATGAAGGGTGAGCAGTTCTTC. Protein: CASSIVAGGPMKGEQFF. The variable domain in full, completed from reference TRBV7-2 and TRBJ2-1, reads GAGVSQSPSNKVTEKGKDVELRCDPISGHTALYWYRQSLGQGLEFLIYFQGNSAPDKSGLPSDRFSAERTGGSVSTLTIQRTQQEDSAVYLCASSIVAGGPMKGEQFFGPGTRLTVL.